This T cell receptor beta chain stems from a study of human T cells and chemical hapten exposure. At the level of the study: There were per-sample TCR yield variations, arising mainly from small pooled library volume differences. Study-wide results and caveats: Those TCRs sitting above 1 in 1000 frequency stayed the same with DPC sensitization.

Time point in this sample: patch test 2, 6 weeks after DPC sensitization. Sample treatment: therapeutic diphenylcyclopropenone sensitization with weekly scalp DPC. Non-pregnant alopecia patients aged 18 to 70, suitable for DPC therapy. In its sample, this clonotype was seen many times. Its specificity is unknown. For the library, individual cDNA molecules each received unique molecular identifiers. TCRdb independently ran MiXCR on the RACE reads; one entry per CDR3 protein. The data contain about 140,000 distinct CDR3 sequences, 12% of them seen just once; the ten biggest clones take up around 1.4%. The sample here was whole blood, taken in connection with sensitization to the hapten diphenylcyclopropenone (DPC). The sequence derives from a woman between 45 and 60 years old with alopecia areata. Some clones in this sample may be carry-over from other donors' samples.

The CDR3 DNA follows: TGCGCCAGCAGCCAAGATCACCCAGCTAGCACAGATACGCAGTATTTT. As protein: CASSQDHPASTDTQYF. V gene TRBV4-1 combines with J gene TRBJ2-3; no clear D. CDR1 and CDR2 from the germline V gene are MGHRA and YSYEKL. This CDR3 comprises 16 residues. The V end lost 0 bases, the J end lost 0 bases, and 10 bases lay between the germline ends.